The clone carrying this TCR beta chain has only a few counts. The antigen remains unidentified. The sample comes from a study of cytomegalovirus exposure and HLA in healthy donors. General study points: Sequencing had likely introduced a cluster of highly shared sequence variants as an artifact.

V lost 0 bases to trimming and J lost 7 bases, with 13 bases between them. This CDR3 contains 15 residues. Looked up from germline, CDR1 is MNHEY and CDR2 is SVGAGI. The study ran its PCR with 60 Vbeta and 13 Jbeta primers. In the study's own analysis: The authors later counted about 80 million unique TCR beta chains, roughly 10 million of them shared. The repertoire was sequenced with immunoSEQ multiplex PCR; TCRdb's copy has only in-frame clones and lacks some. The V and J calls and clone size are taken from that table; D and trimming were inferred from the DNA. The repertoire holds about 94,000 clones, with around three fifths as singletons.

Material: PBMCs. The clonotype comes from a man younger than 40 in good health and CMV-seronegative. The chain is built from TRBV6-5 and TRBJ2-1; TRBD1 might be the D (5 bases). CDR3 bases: TGTGCCAGCAGTTACTCAATAACACCAGGGAATGAGCAGTTCTTC. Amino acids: CASSYSITPGNEQFF.